This T cell receptor beta chain was obtained from a study of OX40 agonist ivuxolimab in advanced cancers. Study at large: The group had a mean age of around 64 years, ranged from about 23 to 79, and was around 86% male.

Measured with immunoSEQ multiplex PCR; TCRdb has only the in-frame clones, and not every one. The table includes approximately 12,000 clones, about 87% detected once. The CDR3 is 15 amino acids. V lost 4 bases to trimming and J lost 3 bases, with 12 bases between them. Per germline, CDR1 MNHNY and CDR2 SVGAGI (reference sequence). The TCR comes from an adult with an advanced solid tumor such as melanoma, head and neck, liver or kidney cancer. This chain connects TRBV6-6 to TRBJ1-4; no clear D. The sequencing here drew on CD4+ or CD8+ T cells sorted from blood, taken in a trial of the OX40 agonist ivuxolimab. The CDR3 coding sequence is TGTGCCAGCAGTTTGTGGAGGGCCGCTAATGAAAAACTGTTTTTT. This gives the protein CASSLWRAANEKLFF.